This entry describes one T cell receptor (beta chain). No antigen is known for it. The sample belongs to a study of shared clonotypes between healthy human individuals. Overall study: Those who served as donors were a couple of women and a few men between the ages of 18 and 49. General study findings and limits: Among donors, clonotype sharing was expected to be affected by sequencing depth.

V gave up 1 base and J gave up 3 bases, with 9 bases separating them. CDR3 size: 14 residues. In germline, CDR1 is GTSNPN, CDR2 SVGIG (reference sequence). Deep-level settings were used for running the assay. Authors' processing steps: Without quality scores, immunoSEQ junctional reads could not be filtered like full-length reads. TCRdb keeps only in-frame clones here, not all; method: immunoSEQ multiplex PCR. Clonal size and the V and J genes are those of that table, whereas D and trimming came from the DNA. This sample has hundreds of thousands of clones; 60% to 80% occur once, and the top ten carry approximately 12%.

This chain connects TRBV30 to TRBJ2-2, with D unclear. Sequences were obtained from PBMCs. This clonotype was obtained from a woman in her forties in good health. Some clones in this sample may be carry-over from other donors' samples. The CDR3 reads CAWSETRYTGELFF. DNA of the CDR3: TGTGCCTGGAGTGAGACCAGATACACCGGGGAGCTGTTTTTT.